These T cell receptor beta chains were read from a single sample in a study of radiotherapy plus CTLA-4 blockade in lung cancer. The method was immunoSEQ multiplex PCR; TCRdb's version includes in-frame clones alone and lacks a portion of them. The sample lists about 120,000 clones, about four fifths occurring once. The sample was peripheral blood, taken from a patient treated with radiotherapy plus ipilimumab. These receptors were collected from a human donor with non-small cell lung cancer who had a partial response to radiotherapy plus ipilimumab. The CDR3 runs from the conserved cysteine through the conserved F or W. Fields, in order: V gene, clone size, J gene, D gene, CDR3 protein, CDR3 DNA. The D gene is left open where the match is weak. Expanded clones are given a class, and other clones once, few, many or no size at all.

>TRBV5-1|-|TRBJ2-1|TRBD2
CASSPSGRGFYNEQFF
TGCGCCAGCAGCCCTAGCGGGAGAGGTTTCTACAATGAGCAGTTCTTC
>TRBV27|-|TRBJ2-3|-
CASSLIGVNTQYF
TGTGCCAGCAGTTTAATAGGGGTGAATACGCAGTATTTT
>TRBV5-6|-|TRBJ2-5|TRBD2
CASSPGTTQETQYF
TGTGCCAGCAGCCCCGGGACTACTCAAGAGACCCAGTACTTC
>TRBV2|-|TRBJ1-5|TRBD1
CASRQAGGYQPQHF
TGTGCCAGCAGACAAGCAGGGGGTTATCAGCCCCAGCATTTT
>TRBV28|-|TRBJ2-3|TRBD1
CASSGTGFPSDTQYF
TGTGCCAGCAGTGGGACAGGATTTCCCTCAGATACGCAGTATTTT
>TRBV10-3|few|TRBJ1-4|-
CAISPSGGEKLFF
TGTGCCATCAGCCCTTCTGGAGGGGAAAAACTGTTTTTT
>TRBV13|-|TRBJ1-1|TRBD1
CASSIPGQGGTEAFF
TGTGCCAGCAGCATCCCGGGACAGGGGGGGACTGAAGCTTTCTTT
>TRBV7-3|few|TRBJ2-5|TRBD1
CASSEGAKQTQYF
TGTGCCAGCAGCGAGGGGGCGAAGCAGACCCAGTACTTC
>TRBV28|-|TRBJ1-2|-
CASSLTGLNYGYTF
TGTGCCAGCAGTTTGACAGGTCTTAACTATGGCTACACCTTC
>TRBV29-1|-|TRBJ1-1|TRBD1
CSARQGASEAFF
TGCAGCGCCAGACAGGGGGCGTCTGAAGCTTTCTTT
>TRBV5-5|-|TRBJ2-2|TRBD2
CASSLSGTSGNTGELFF
TGTGCCAGCAGCTTGTCCGGGACTAGCGGGAACACCGGGGAGCTGTTTTTT
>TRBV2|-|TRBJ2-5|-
CASSAEETQYF
TGTGCCAGCAGTGCGGAAGAGACCCAGTACTTC
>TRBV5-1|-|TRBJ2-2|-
CASSLDGPTGAGELFF
TGCGCCAGCAGCTTGGATGGGCCCACGGGGGCCGGGGAGCTGTTTTTT
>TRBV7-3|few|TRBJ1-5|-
CASSPRPYSNQPQHF
TGTGCCAGCAGCCCCCGTCCTTATAGCAATCAGCCCCAGCATTTT
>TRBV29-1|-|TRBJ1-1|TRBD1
CSVGDRDHTEAFF
TGCAGCGTTGGGGACAGGGATCACACTGAAGCTTTCTTT
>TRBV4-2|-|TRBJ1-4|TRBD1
CASSHPGGSEKLFF
TGTGCCAGCAGCCATCCAGGGGGCTCTGAAAAACTGTTTTTT
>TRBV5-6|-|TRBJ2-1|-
CASLKGGELYNEQFF
TGTGCCAGCTTGAAAGGGGGGGAGCTATACAATGAGCAGTTCTTC
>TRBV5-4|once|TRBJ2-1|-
CASRTQGGEQFF
TGTGCCAGCAGAACTCAGGGAGGTGAGCAGTTCTTC
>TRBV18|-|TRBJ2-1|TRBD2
CASSHWASGSYEQFF
TGTGCCAGCTCACACTGGGCTAGCGGGAGCTATGAGCAGTTCTTC
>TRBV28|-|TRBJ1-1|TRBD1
CASSTGGTEAFF
TGTGCCAGCAGCACAGGGGGCACTGAAGCTTTCTTT
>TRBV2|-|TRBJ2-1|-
CASSEEGYNEQFF
TGTGCCAGCAGTGAGGAGGGATACAATGAGCAGTTCTTC
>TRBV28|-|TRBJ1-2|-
CASSLSGKGYTF
TGTGCCAGCAGTCTCTCAGGGAAGGGCTACACCTTC
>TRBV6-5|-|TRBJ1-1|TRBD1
CAITDREATEAFF
TGTGCCATCACGGACAGGGAGGCCACTGAAGCTTTCTTT
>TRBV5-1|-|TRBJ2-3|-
CASSLDGMASTDTQYF
TGCGCCAGCAGCTTGGACGGGATGGCTAGCACAGATACGCAGTATTTT
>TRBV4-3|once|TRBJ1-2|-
CASSQDLGGNNYGYTF
TGCGCCAGCAGCCAAGATCTTGGAGGGAATAACTATGGCTACACCTTC
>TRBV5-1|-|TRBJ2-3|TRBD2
CASSSTSGARSDTQYF
TGCGCCAGCAGCTCCACTAGCGGGGCCAGGTCAGATACGCAGTATTTT
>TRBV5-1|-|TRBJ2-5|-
CASSPRVGLRGETQYF
TGCGCCAGCAGCCCCCGTGTGGGGCTAAGGGGAGAGACCCAGTACTTC
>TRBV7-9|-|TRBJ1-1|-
CASSSTGKANTEAFF
TGTGCCAGCAGCTCAACAGGGAAGGCGAACACTGAAGCTTTCTTT
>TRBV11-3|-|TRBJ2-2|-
CASSFPGGSNTGELFF
TGTGCCAGCAGCTTCCCTGGGGGGTCGAACACCGGGGAGCTGTTTTTT
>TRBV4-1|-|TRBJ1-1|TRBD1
CASTPGQGSFSTEAFF
TGCGCCAGTACGCCGGGACAGGGATCATTTTCCACTGAAGCTTTCTTT
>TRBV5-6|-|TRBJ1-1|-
CASSLVAANTEAFF
TGTGCCAGCAGCTTGGTAGCGGCGAACACTGAAGCTTTCTTT
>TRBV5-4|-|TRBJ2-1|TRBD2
CASSETSGSYNEQFF
TGTGCCAGCAGCGAGACTAGCGGCTCCTACAATGAGCAGTTCTTC
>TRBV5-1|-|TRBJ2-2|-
CASSLGSSPATGELFF
TGCGCCAGCAGCTTGGGTTCTAGCCCGGCCACCGGGGAGCTGTTTTTT
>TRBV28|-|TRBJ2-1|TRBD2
CASRLKAGGRGEQFF
TGTGCCAGCAGGCTGAAGGCGGGGGGGCGTGGTGAGCAGTTCTTC
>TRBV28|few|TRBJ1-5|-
CASSLMGATTYSNQPQHF
TGTGCCAGCAGTTTAATGGGGGCCACCACCTATAGCAATCAGCCCCAGCATTTT
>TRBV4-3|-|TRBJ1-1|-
CASSRGLNTEAFF
TGCGCCAGCAGCAGGGGCTTGAACACTGAAGCTTTCTTT
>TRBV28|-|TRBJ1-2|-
CASSVQGFLYGYTF
TGTGCCAGCAGTGTACAGGGTTTTCTCTATGGCTACACCTTC
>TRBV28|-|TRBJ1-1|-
CASRGVNTEAFF
TGTGCCAGCAGAGGAGTGAACACTGAAGCTTTCTTT
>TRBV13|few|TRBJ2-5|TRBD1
CASSLVLTGGYQETQYF
TGTGCCAGCAGCTTAGTTTTGACAGGGGGCTACCAAGAGACCCAGTACTTC
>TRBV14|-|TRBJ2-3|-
CASSQRIRGDTQYF
TGTGCCAGCAGCCAGCGAATCCGCGGAGATACGCAGTATTTT
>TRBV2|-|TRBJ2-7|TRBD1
CASSELVSGQAYEQYF
TGTGCCAGCAGTGAGCTAGTATCGGGACAGGCGTACGAGCAGTACTTC
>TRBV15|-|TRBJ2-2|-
CATKREYTGELFF
TGTGCCACCAAACGGGAGTACACCGGGGAGCTGTTTTTT
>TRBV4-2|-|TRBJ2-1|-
CASSQVLVQTNEQFF
TGTGCCAGCAGCCAAGTTCTTGTACAGACCAATGAGCAGTTCTTC
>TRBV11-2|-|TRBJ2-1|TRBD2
CASSRLAGNNEQFF
TGTGCCAGCAGCAGACTAGCGGGAAACAATGAGCAGTTCTTC
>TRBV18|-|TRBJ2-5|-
CASSPHSGETQYF
TGTGCCAGCTCACCGCACTCCGGTGAGACCCAGTACTTC
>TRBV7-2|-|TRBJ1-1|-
CASSLMETGSAFF
TGTGCCAGCAGCCTTATGGAGACTGGTTCGGCTTTCTTT
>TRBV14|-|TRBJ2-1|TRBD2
CASTYGTSSYNEQFF
TGTGCCTCAACGTATGGGACTAGCTCCTACAATGAGCAGTTCTTC
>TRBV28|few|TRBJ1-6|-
CASIPQVEINSPLHF
TGTGCCAGCATCCCCCAAGTCGAGATTAATTCACCCCTCCACTTT
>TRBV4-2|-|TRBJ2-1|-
CASSQDVSSYNEQFF
TGTGCCAGCAGCCAAGATGTGAGCTCCTACAATGAGCAGTTCTTC
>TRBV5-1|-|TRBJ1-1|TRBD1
CASSLGMTGGLGNTEAFF
TGCGCCAGCAGCTTGGGGATGACAGGGGGTTTGGGGAACACTGAAGCTTTCTTT
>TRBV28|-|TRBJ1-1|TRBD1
CASKQTGGAVNTEAFF
TGTGCCAGCAAACAGACAGGGGGCGCGGTGAACACTGAAGCTTTCTTT
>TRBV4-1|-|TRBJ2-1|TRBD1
CASSHRQGIEQFF
TGCGCCAGCAGCCATAGACAGGGAATTGAGCAGTTCTTC
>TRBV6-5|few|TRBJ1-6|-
CASSYFGLQLSSPLHF
TGTGCCAGCAGTTACTTTGGGTTACAGCTCTCTTCACCCCTCCACTTT
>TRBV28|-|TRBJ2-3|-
CASSPPVLLAIRTDTQYF
TGTGCCAGCAGTCCCCCCGTCCTTTTAGCGATACGCACAGATACGCAGTATTTT
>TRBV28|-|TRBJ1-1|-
CASRSLMNTEAFF
TGTGCCAGCAGGAGCCTCATGAACACTGAAGCTTTCTTT
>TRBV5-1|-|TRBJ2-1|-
CASSPGGLHNEQFF
TGCGCCAGCAGCCCCGGAGGTTTGCACAATGAGCAGTTCTTC